One T cell receptor beta chain is described in this entry. This likely reflects a read error, since a far larger clone is one base away. The same CDR3 also results from other DNA sequences found in this sample. The data stem from a study of cytomegalovirus exposure and HLA in healthy donors. PCR amplification relied on 60 Vbeta primers (plus 13 Jbeta primers). TCRdb's table, derived via immunoSEQ multiplex PCR, lists solely in-frame clones and lacks some. The data show 110,000 to 150,000 clones, with 70% to 80% seen just once and about 5.3% held by the top ten. This CDR3 has 15 residues. Germline CDR1 and CDR2: SEHNR and FQNEAQ (reference sequence). With 5 bases removed from V and 0 bases from J, the gap between germline ends came to 14 bases.

This clonotype was obtained from a woman between 50 and 59 years old in good health and CMV-seronegative. This chain connects TRBV7-9 to TRBJ2-7; D possibly corresponds to TRBD1 (7 bases). The specimen sequenced was PBMCs. CDR3 sequence: CASSGRDRGSYEQYF. CDR3 nucleotides: TGTGCCAGCAGCGGGCGGGACAGAGGCTCCTACGAGCAGTACTTC.